This T cell receptor beta chain comes out of a study of blood T cell repertoires in COVID-19. Overall study: COVID-19 samples from acute and convalescent phases originated in the United States, Italy and Spain. PBMCs, B-cell-depleted T cells, or T cells were the source of the cDNA or gDNA that made up the material.

This clone was seen just once. Distinct nucleotide sequences in the sample also encode this CDR3. Recruits, aged about 18 to 100 years, lived in 25 or so US areas. Authors' processing steps: For nucleated cells, counts were estimated from reference gene primer amplification. Here immunoSEQ multiplex PCR was the method, and the copy in TCRdb shows in-frame clones only, minus some. The V and J calls and clone size were taken over from that table, and D and trimming were inferred from the DNA. The sample carries 200,000 to 250,000 clones, approximately 80% recorded once. This receptor was obtained from a woman aged 45-59 years with acute COVID-19. Sequenced input: PBMCs or T cells enriched from blood (not recorded which).

The CDR3 nucleotides read TGTGCCAGCAGCTTAGCGGGAGCGGGAGAGACCCAGTACTTC. This codes for CASSLAGAGETQYF. The chain links TRBV11-3 to TRBJ2-5, with a possible D match to TRBD2 (6 bases). V was cut by 1 base and J by 4 bases, with 10 bases left in between. The CDR3 consists of 14 residues. The germline V gene encodes CDR1 SGHNT and CDR2 YENEEA.